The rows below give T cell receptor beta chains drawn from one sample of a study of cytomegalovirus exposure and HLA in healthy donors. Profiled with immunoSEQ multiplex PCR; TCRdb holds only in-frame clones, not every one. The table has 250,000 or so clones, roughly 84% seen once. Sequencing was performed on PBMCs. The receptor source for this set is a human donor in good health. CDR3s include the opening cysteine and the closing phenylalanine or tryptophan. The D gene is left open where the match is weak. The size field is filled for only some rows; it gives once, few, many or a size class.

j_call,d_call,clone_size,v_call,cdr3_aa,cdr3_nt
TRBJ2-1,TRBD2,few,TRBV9,CASGRERYNEQFF,TGTGCCTCCGGGCGGGAGAGATACAATGAGCAGTTCTTC
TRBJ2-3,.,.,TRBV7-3,CASSLSGANTDTQYF,TGTGCCAGCAGCTTATCGGGAGCTAACACAGATACGCAGTATTTT
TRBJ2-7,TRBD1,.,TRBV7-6,CASSPRQGYEQYF,TGTGCCAGCAGCCCAAGACAGGGCTACGAGCAGTACTTC
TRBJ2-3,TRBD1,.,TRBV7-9,CASSPPWDRTSTDTQYF,TGTGCCAGCAGCCCTCCCTGGGACAGAACTAGCACAGATACGCAGTATTTT
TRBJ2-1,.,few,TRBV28,CASSLKGLLSYNEQFF,TGTGCCAGCAGCCTAAAGGGACTTTTGTCCTACAATGAGCAGTTCTTC
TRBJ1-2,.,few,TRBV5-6,CASSLDSLGYGYTF,TGTGCCAGCAGCTTGGACAGTCTCGGCTATGGCTACACCTTC
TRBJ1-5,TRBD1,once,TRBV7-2,CASSHPSGTGGNQPQHF,TGTGCCAGCAGCCATCCCTCCGGGACAGGGGGTAATCAGCCCCAGCATTTT
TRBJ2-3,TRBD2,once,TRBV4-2,CASSQDLAGASDTQYF,TGTGCCAGCAGCCAAGATCTAGCGGGAGCATCTGATACGCAGTATTTT
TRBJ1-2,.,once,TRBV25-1,CASTRGHRYGYTF,TGTGCCAGCACCAGAGGGCATCGCTATGGCTACACCTTC
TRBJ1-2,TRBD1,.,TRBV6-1,CASSDPNRGLYGYTF,TGTGCCAGCAGTGATCCCAACAGGGGGCTCTATGGCTACACCTTC
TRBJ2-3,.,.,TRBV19,CASSTQHSTDTQYF,TGTGCCAGTAGTACCCAACACAGCACAGATACGCAGTATTTT
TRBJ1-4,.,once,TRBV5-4,CASSLWAQNNEKLFF,TGTGCCAGCAGCTTGTGGGCGCAAAATAATGAAAAACTGTTTTTT
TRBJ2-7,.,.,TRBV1,CTSSQLGRSTGCLYEQYF,TGCACCAGCAGCCAACTGGGGAGGTCGACAGGGTGTCTGTACGAGCAGTACTTC
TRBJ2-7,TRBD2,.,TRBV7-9,CSSSSAWGSGSWQQYF,TGTTCCAGCAGCTCCGCCTGGGGTAGCGGGAGTTGGCAGCAGTACTTC
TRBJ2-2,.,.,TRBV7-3,CASSLQITGELFF,TGTGCCAGCAGCTTACAGATCACCGGGGAGCTGTTTTTT